One and the same sample provided the 9 T cell receptor beta chains below, sequenced in a study of shared clonotypes between healthy human individuals. The protocol was immunoSEQ multiplex PCR, while the TCRdb copy is restricted to in-frame clones and leaves out a portion. The table shows 2,100,000 or so clones, with approximately 95% occurring only once. The sequencing input was naive CD4+ T cells sorted from blood. Subset meaning: CD45RA+ positively selected. These receptors all come from a man aged 18 to 35 in good health.

The genes are TRBV10-3 and TRBJ1-6, with TRBD1 identical over 7 bases. The CDR3 has 17 amino acids. V dropped 0 bases and J dropped 8; count of bases not matched to a gene: 10. CDR1 is ENHRY and CDR2 is SYGVKD in the germline V gene. The CDR3 nucleotides are TGTGCCATCAGTGAGTCACAAACGACAGGGTTGTATTCACCCCTCCACTTT. Protein sequence: CAISESQTTGLYSPLHF.

This chain links TRBV19 with TRBJ2-5; D may be TRBD1 (6 bases). The CDR3 totals 15 residues. CDR1 LNHDA and CDR2 SQIVND come from the germline V gene (reference sequence). Trimming cost V 3 bases and J 2 bases, with 13 bases left between them. The CDR3 reads CASSIGDIVQETQYF. The DNA for the CDR3 is TGTGCCAGTAGTATTGGGGACATCGTACAAGAGACCCAGTACTTC.

This clone was picked up a small number of times. The chain has TRBV19 and TRBJ1-1, with a tentative D call TRBD1 (5 bases). Trimming cost V 5 bases and J 0 bases, with 10 bases left between them. The CDR3 consists of 14 residues. Germline V gene data show CDR1 as LNHDA and CDR2 as SQIVND (reference sequence). CDR3 DNA: TGTGCCAGTAGTGCCGGGACGGTGAACACTGAAGCTTTCTTT. Its protein is CASSAGTVNTEAFF.

The J gene is TRBJ2-1, the V gene TRBV28, with 11 bases matching TRBD2. CDR3 length: 17 residues. V lost 5 bases to trimming and J lost 4 bases; unmatched junction nucleotides: 10. The germline V gene encodes CDR1 MDHEN and CDR2 SYDVKM. The DNA for the CDR3 is TGTGCCAGCAGTCTCGATTTAGCGGGGGGGCAGTACAATGAGCAGTTCTTC. It codes for CASSLDLAGGQYNEQFF.

The V and J genes are TRBV7-2 and TRBJ2-7, with 16 bases fitting TRBD2. Losses at the gene ends were 5 bases for V and 6 bases for J; bases not matched to a gene: 16. This CDR3 spans 19 amino acids. CDR1 SGHTA and CDR2 FQGNSA come from the germline V gene. CDR3 amino acids: CASSPFPGTSGRAYPEQYF. The CDR3 DNA reads as TGTGCCAGCAGCCCTTTTCCCGGGACTAGCGGGAGGGCCTATCCCGAGCAGTACTTC.

V is TRBV5-4 and J is TRBJ2-5; TRBD1 matches 8 bases. This CDR3 has 16 amino acids. V dropped 1 base and J dropped 2; count of bases not matched to a gene: 7. Germline CDR1 reads SGHNT; CDR2 reads YYREEE (reference sequence). CDR3 coding DNA: TGTGCCAGCAGCTTGACGAGACAGGGGCTACAAGAGACCCAGTACTTC. This gives the protein CASSLTRQGLQETQYF. Filled out from reference TRBV5-4 and TRBJ2-5, the complete variable domain reads ETGVTQSPTHLIKTRGQQVTLRCSSQSGHNTVSWYQQALGQGPQFIFQYYREEENGRGNFPPRFSGLQFPNYSSELNVNALELDDSALYLCASSLTRQGLQETQYFGPGTRLLVL.

The V call is TRBV6-1, the J call TRBJ1-1; TRBD1 is a possible D gene (6 bases). The germline V and J ends were trimmed by 6 bases and 0 bases, with 23 bases remaining between them. The germline V gene has CDR1 MNHNS and CDR2 SASEGT. The length of the CDR3 is 18 residues. CDR3 sequence reads: CASRESGGHAGLNTEAFF. CDR3 nucleotide sequence: TGTGCCAGCAGGGAAAGCGGGGGACATGCAGGGTTGAACACTGAAGCTTTCTTT.

The CDR3 sequence is CAWVRQGGYNEQFF. In DNA, the CDR3 is TGTGCCTGGGTCCGACAGGGGGGTTACAATGAGCAGTTCTTC. The rearrangement joins TRBV30 to TRBJ2-1; 9 nucleotides line up with TRBD1. The CDR3 runs to 14 residues. V dropped 5 bases and J dropped 4; count of bases not matched to a gene: 6. The germline CDR1 and CDR2 sequences are GTSNPN and SVGIG (reference sequence). Full variable domain (remainder filled in from reference TRBV30 and TRBJ2-1): SQTIHQWPATLVQPVGSPLSLECTVEGTSNPNLYWYRQAAGRGLQLLFYSVGIGQISSEVPQNLSASRPQDRQFILSSKKLLLSDSGFYLCAWVRQGGYNEQFFGPGTRLTVL.

Turning to this clone: A much larger clone sits a single nucleotide away, making a read error possible. This chain connects TRBV14 to TRBJ2-6; D is undetermined. The CDR3 totals 13 residues. CDR1 SGHDN and CDR2 FVKESK come from the germline V gene. V gave up 6 bases and J gave up 0 bases, with 3 bases separating them. CDR3: CASSFSGANVLTF. CDR3 sequence (DNA): TGTGCCAGCAGTTTCTCTGGGGCCAACGTCCTGACTTTC.